Listed below are T cell receptor beta chains from one sample, sequenced in a study of shared clonotypes between healthy human individuals. Using immunoSEQ multiplex PCR, the repertoire was profiled, and TCRdb retains in-frame clones only, with some absent. The sample yields approximately 470,000 clones, 60% to 80% seen once. Sequenced: PBMCs. The receptor set was obtained from a woman between 40 and 50 years old in good health. Some clones in this sample may be carry-over from other donors' samples. CDR3s include the opening cysteine and the closing phenylalanine or tryptophan. Each record gives: clone size, V gene, J gene, D gene, CDR3 protein, CDR3 DNA. A D gene is named only where the DNA matches it firmly. Expanded clones get a size class; other rows say once, few or many, or leave the size out.

clone size: -
V gene: TRBV15
J gene: TRBJ2-7
D gene: -
CDR3 protein: CATSTTGHYEQYF
CDR3 DNA: TGTGCCACCAGCACTACAGGGCATTACGAGCAGTACTTC

clone size: -
V gene: TRBV4-1
J gene: TRBJ1-2
D gene: -
CDR3 protein: CASSQTGPLNYGYTF
CDR3 DNA: TGCGCCAGCAGCCAAACAGGGCCGCTTAACTATGGCTACACCTTC

clone size: -
V gene: TRBV4-2
J gene: TRBJ2-2
D gene: TRBD2
CDR3 protein: CASSPRGGNTGELFF
CDR3 DNA: TGTGCCAGCAGCCCCCGCGGGGGAAACACCGGGGAGCTGTTTTTT

clone size: -
V gene: TRBV5-1
J gene: TRBJ2-7
D gene: -
CDR3 protein: CASSPLGGSSYEQYF
CDR3 DNA: TGCGCCAGCAGCCCCCTTGGCGGTAGCTCCTACGAGCAGTACTTC

clone size: -
V gene: TRBV6-6
J gene: TRBJ2-3
D gene: TRBD2
CDR3 protein: CASSNLAGGPDTQYF
CDR3 DNA: TGTGCCAGCAGTAACCTAGCGGGAGGGCCCGATACGCAGTATTTT

clone size: many
V gene: TRBV28
J gene: TRBJ2-7
D gene: TRBD2
CDR3 protein: CASSLGGASGKMSEQYF
CDR3 DNA: TGTGCCAGCAGTTTGGGGGGGGCTAGCGGGAAAATGAGCGAGCAGTACTTC

clone size: -
V gene: TRBV11-3
J gene: TRBJ1-6
D gene: -
CDR3 protein: CASSGGQSNSPLHF
CDR3 DNA: TGTGCCAGCAGCGGGGGACAATCCAATTCACCCCTCCACTTT

clone size: once
V gene: TRBV7-9
J gene: TRBJ2-2
D gene: -
CDR3 protein: CASRRGRRTGELFF
CDR3 DNA: TGTGCCAGCAGAAGAGGCCGTCGTACCGGGGAGCTGTTTTTT

clone size: few
V gene: TRBV28
J gene: TRBJ1-4
D gene: TRBD1
CDR3 protein: CASREQGAREKLFF
CDR3 DNA: TGTGCCAGCAGGGAGCAGGGGGCCCGGGAAAAACTGTTTTTT

clone size: -
V gene: TRBV18
J gene: TRBJ2-7
D gene: TRBD2
CDR3 protein: CASSPAGGLYEQYF
CDR3 DNA: TGTGCCAGCTCACCCGCGGGGGGATTATACGAGCAGTACTTC

clone size: -
V gene: TRBV7-8
J gene: TRBJ1-4
D gene: -
CDR3 protein: CASSLQGNTEKLFF
CDR3 DNA: TGTGCCAGCAGCTTACAAGGGAATACTGAAAAACTGTTTTTT

clone size: -
V gene: TRBV10-3
J gene: TRBJ2-1
D gene: TRBD1
CDR3 protein: CAIRTAGQGANEQFF
CDR3 DNA: TGTGCCATCAGGACCGCTGGGCAGGGGGCCAATGAGCAGTTCTTC

clone size: -
V gene: TRBV18
J gene: TRBJ1-5
D gene: -
CDR3 protein: CASSPQGGNQPQHF
CDR3 DNA: TGTGCCAGCTCTCCTCAGGGAGGCAATCAGCCCCAGCATTTT

clone size: -
V gene: TRBV28
J gene: TRBJ1-5
D gene: -
CDR3 protein: CASSYSGWNSYSNQPQHF
CDR3 DNA: TGTGCCAGCAGTTATTCTGGGTGGAACTCTTATAGCAATCAGCCCCAGCATTTT

clone size: -
V gene: TRBV10-2
J gene: TRBJ2-5
D gene: -
CDR3 protein: CASSRGSGETQYF
CDR3 DNA: TGCGCCAGCAGCCGGGGGAGCGGGGAGACCCAGTACTTC

clone size: -
V gene: TRBV15
J gene: TRBJ2-3
D gene: -
CDR3 protein: CATSRDWAATDTQYF
CDR3 DNA: TGTGCCACCAGCAGAGACTGGGCAGCAACAGATACGCAGTATTTT

clone size: many
V gene: TRBV29-1
J gene: TRBJ1-1
D gene: -
CDR3 protein: CSAARPRAEAFF
CDR3 DNA: TGCAGCGCCGCAAGGCCTAGGGCTGAAGCTTTCTTT

clone size: -
V gene: TRBV5-1
J gene: TRBJ2-1
D gene: TRBD2
CDR3 protein: CASSLVALAGGNEQFF
CDR3 DNA: TGCGCCAGCAGCTTGGTTGCACTAGCGGGAGGCAATGAGCAGTTCTTC

clone size: few
V gene: TRBV30
J gene: TRBJ2-1
D gene: TRBD1
CDR3 protein: CAWSVRAGGMEFF
CDR3 DNA: TGTGCCTGGAGTGTAAGGGCAGGGGGTATGGAGTTCTTC

clone size: -
V gene: TRBV4-3
J gene: TRBJ2-1
D gene: -
CDR3 protein: CASSQEAGRWWNEQFF
CDR3 DNA: TGCGCCAGCAGCCAAGAAGCGGGTAGATGGTGGAATGAGCAGTTCTTC

clone size: -
V gene: TRBV7-2
J gene: TRBJ2-1
D gene: -
CDR3 protein: CASSLATGSYNEQFF
CDR3 DNA: TGTGCCAGCAGCTTAGCTACAGGGAGCTACAATGAGCAGTTCTTC

clone size: -
V gene: TRBV7-8
J gene: TRBJ2-2
D gene: -
CDR3 protein: CASSLPGELFF
CDR3 DNA: TGTGCCAGCAGCTTACCCGGGGAGCTGTTTTTT

clone size: -
V gene: TRBV4-1
J gene: TRBJ2-1
D gene: TRBD2
CDR3 protein: CASSQVVGSGINEQFF
CDR3 DNA: TGCGCCAGCAGCCAAGTTGTAGGTAGCGGGATAAATGAGCAGTTCTTC

clone size: -
V gene: TRBV6-5
J gene: TRBJ2-7
D gene: -
CDR3 protein: CASSYHSGTYEQYF
CDR3 DNA: TGTGCCAGCAGTTACCATAGCGGAACCTACGAGCAGTACTTC

clone size: -
V gene: TRBV15
J gene: TRBJ2-7
D gene: TRBD2
CDR3 protein: CATSRAAGGVYEQYF
CDR3 DNA: TGTGCCACCAGCAGAGCAGCGGGAGGAGTCTACGAGCAGTACTTC

clone size: -
V gene: TRBV7-2
J gene: TRBJ2-2
D gene: -
CDR3 protein: CASSWARRDLIGELFF
CDR3 DNA: TGTGCCAGCAGCTGGGCGCGTCGGGACCTTATCGGGGAGCTGTTTTTT

clone size: many
V gene: TRBV6-1
J gene: TRBJ1-2
D gene: -
CDR3 protein: CASSWSGTAEYGYTF
CDR3 DNA: TGTGCCAGCAGTTGGTCCGGGACGGCAGAATATGGCTACACCTTC

clone size: -
V gene: TRBV2
J gene: TRBJ2-2
D gene: -
CDR3 protein: CASSDRVVTGELFF
CDR3 DNA: TGTGCCAGCAGTGACAGGGTTGTCACCGGGGAGCTGTTTTTT

clone size: once
V gene: TRBV19
J gene: TRBJ1-1
D gene: -
CDR3 protein: CASSMGLDKTNTEAFF
CDR3 DNA: TGTGCCAGTAGTATGGGTTTAGACAAAACGAACACTGAAGCTTTCTTT

clone size: -
V gene: TRBV19
J gene: TRBJ2-1
D gene: TRBD2
CDR3 protein: CASSRTSGSYNEQFF
CDR3 DNA: TGTGCCAGTAGTAGGACTAGCGGGAGCTACAATGAGCAGTTCTTC

clone size: -
V gene: TRBV7-9
J gene: TRBJ2-1
D gene: -
CDR3 protein: CASSLQGLGSNEQFF
CDR3 DNA: TGTGCCAGCAGCCTTCAGGGGCTTGGCTCCAATGAGCAGTTCTTC

clone size: -
V gene: TRBV6-5
J gene: TRBJ2-1
D gene: -
CDR3 protein: CASSPYSPSNEQFF
CDR3 DNA: TGTGCCAGCAGTCCATATAGCCCCTCAAATGAGCAGTTCTTC

clone size: -
V gene: TRBV5-1
J gene: TRBJ1-2
D gene: -
CDR3 protein: CASSLEYGGYTF
CDR3 DNA: TGCGCCAGCAGCTTGGAGTACGGCGGCTACACCTTC

clone size: -
V gene: TRBV7-8
J gene: TRBJ2-1
D gene: -
CDR3 protein: CASSEPFPTYINEQFF
CDR3 DNA: TGTGCCAGCAGCGAACCCTTCCCGACTTACATCAATGAGCAGTTCTTC

clone size: -
V gene: TRBV30
J gene: TRBJ1-2
D gene: -
CDR3 protein: CAWSAADLRPGYTF
CDR3 DNA: TGTGCCTGGAGTGCCGCCGACCTCAGGCCGGGCTACACCTTC

clone size: -
V gene: TRBV7-2
J gene: TRBJ2-1
D gene: TRBD2
CDR3 protein: CASSSGAGGWDEQFF
CDR3 DNA: TGTGCCAGCAGCTCCGGGGCGGGAGGTTGGGATGAGCAGTTCTTC

clone size: -
V gene: TRBV19
J gene: TRBJ1-5
D gene: TRBD1
CDR3 protein: CASSPRDRSQHF
CDR3 DNA: TGTGCCAGTAGTCCCCGGGACAGGAGCCAGCATTTT

clone size: once
V gene: TRBV10-3
J gene: TRBJ2-7
D gene: TRBD1
CDR3 protein: CAISAGPGQGPYEQYF
CDR3 DNA: TGTGCCATCAGTGCAGGACCGGGACAGGGGCCCTACGAGCAGTACTTC

clone size: -
V gene: TRBV5-1
J gene: TRBJ1-4
D gene: -
CDR3 protein: CASRTGVNEKLFF
CDR3 DNA: TGCGCCAGCAGGACAGGCGTAAATGAAAAACTGTTTTTT

clone size: -
V gene: TRBV28
J gene: TRBJ1-2
D gene: -
CDR3 protein: CASRQQSHNYGYTF
CDR3 DNA: TGTGCCAGCAGACAACAGTCTCACAACTATGGCTACACCTTC

clone size: -
V gene: TRBV4-3
J gene: TRBJ1-1
D gene: TRBD1
CDR3 protein: CASSQGQFSTEAFF
CDR3 DNA: TGCGCCAGCAGCCAGGGACAGTTTAGCACTGAAGCTTTCTTT

clone size: -
V gene: TRBV4-1
J gene: TRBJ1-6
D gene: -
CDR3 protein: CASSPTRGALHF
CDR3 DNA: TGCGCCAGCAGCCCCACCCGGGGCGCCCTTCACTTT

clone size: -
V gene: TRBV7-3
J gene: TRBJ1-1
D gene: -
CDR3 protein: CASSAAGTEAFF
CDR3 DNA: TGTGCCAGCAGCGCTGCGGGGACTGAAGCTTTCTTT

clone size: many
V gene: TRBV7-9
J gene: TRBJ1-2
D gene: -
CDR3 protein: CASSPITGGYTF
CDR3 DNA: TGTGCCAGCAGCCCCATTACAGGAGGCTACACCTTC

clone size: once
V gene: TRBV6-1
J gene: TRBJ2-5
D gene: -
CDR3 protein: CASSTRGRETQYF
CDR3 DNA: TGTGCCAGCAGTACCAGGGGTCGTGAGACCCAGTACTTC

clone size: -
V gene: TRBV5-4
J gene: TRBJ1-4
D gene: TRBD1
CDR3 protein: CASSLQGSDEKLFF
CDR3 DNA: TGTGCCAGCAGTTTACAGGGGAGTGACGAAAAACTGTTTTTT

clone size: -
V gene: TRBV28
J gene: TRBJ2-7
D gene: -
CDR3 protein: CASSGTHSSYEQYF
CDR3 DNA: TGTGCCAGCAGTGGGACCCACAGCTCCTACGAGCAGTACTTC

clone size: -
V gene: TRBV7-8
J gene: TRBJ2-2
D gene: -
CDR3 protein: CASKASRSNTGELFF
CDR3 DNA: TGTGCCAGCAAAGCTTCCCGTTCGAACACCGGGGAGCTGTTTTTT

clone size: -
V gene: TRBV6-5
J gene: TRBJ2-5
D gene: TRBD1
CDR3 protein: CASRATGSETQYF
CDR3 DNA: TGTGCCAGCAGGGCGACAGGGTCTGAGACCCAGTACTTC

clone size: -
V gene: TRBV18
J gene: TRBJ2-2
D gene: TRBD1
CDR3 protein: CASSPPGQGNTGELFF
CDR3 DNA: TGTGCCAGCTCACCACCGGGACAGGGAAACACCGGGGAGCTGTTTTTT

clone size: once
V gene: TRBV27
J gene: TRBJ2-1
D gene: TRBD2
CDR3 protein: CASSFLAGGGNEQFF
CDR3 DNA: TGTGCCAGCAGTTTCTTGGCGGGAGGCGGCAATGAGCAGTTCTTC

clone size: -
V gene: TRBV5-1
J gene: TRBJ2-1
D gene: TRBD2
CDR3 protein: CASSLGTSGINEQFF
CDR3 DNA: TGCGCCAGCAGCTTGGGGACTAGCGGGATCAATGAGCAGTTCTTC

clone size: -
V gene: TRBV6-5
J gene: TRBJ2-5
D gene: TRBD2
CDR3 protein: CASHPGLAGQETQYF
CDR3 DNA: TGTGCCAGCCACCCGGGACTAGCGGGACAAGAGACCCAGTACTTC

clone size: -
V gene: TRBV7-2
J gene: TRBJ2-2
D gene: TRBD2
CDR3 protein: CASSLGAGGLTGELFF
CDR3 DNA: TGTGCCAGCAGCTTAGGTGCGGGAGGGCTCACCGGGGAGCTGTTTTTT

clone size: -
V gene: TRBV7-2
J gene: TRBJ2-2
D gene: TRBD2
CDR3 protein: CASSLTPRETGELFF
CDR3 DNA: TGTGCCAGCAGCCTGACACCGCGGGAGACCGGGGAGCTGTTTTTT

clone size: -
V gene: TRBV7-6
J gene: TRBJ2-1
D gene: TRBD1
CDR3 protein: CASSSDRGYNEQFF
CDR3 DNA: TGTGCCAGCAGCTCCGACAGGGGGTACAATGAGCAGTTCTTC

clone size: -
V gene: TRBV10-2
J gene: TRBJ2-5
D gene: -
CDR3 protein: CASSESGGGSEQETQYF
CDR3 DNA: TGCGCCAGCAGTGAGAGTGGGGGAGGAAGCGAACAAGAGACCCAGTACTTC

clone size: few
V gene: TRBV2
J gene: TRBJ2-3
D gene: -
CDR3 protein: CASSALPDTQYF
CDR3 DNA: TGTGCCAGCAGTGCGCTCCCAGATACGCAGTATTTT

clone size: -
V gene: TRBV5-4
J gene: TRBJ2-1
D gene: -
CDR3 protein: CASSLREVGEQFF
CDR3 DNA: TGTGCCAGCAGCTTGAGGGAGGTCGGTGAGCAGTTCTTC

clone size: -
V gene: TRBV7-2
J gene: TRBJ1-1
D gene: -
CDR3 protein: CASSLDSSGTEAFF
CDR3 DNA: TGTGCCAGCAGCTTAGATTCATCCGGGACTGAAGCTTTCTTT